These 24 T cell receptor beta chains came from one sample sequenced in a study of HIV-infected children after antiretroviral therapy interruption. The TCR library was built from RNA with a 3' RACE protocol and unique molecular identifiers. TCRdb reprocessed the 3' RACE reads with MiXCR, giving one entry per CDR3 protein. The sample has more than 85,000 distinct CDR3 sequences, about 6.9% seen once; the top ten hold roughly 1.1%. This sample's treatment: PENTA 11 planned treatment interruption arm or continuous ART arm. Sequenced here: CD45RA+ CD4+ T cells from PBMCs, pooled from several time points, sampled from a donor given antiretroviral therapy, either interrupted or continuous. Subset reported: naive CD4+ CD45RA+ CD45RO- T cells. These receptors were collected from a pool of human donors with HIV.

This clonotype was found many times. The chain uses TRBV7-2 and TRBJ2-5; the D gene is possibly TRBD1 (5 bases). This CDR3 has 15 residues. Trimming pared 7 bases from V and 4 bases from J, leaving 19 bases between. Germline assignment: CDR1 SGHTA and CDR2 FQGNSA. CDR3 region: CASTPREGARETQYF. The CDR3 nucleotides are TGTGCCAGCACCCCCCGAGAAGGGGCCCGAGAGACCCAGTACTTC.

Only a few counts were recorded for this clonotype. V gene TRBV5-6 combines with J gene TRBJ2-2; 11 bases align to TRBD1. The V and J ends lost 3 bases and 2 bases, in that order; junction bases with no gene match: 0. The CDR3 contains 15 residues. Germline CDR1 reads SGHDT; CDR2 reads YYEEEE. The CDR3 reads CASSWTGGNTGELFF. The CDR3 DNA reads TGTGCCAGCAGCTGGACAGGGGGCAACACCGGGGAGCTGTTTTTT.

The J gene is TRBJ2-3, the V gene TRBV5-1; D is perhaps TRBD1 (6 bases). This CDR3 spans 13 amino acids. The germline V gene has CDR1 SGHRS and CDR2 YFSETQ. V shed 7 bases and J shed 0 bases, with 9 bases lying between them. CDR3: CASGGRSTDTQYF. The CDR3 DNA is TGCGCCAGCGGGGGCCGTAGCACAGATACGCAGTATTTT.

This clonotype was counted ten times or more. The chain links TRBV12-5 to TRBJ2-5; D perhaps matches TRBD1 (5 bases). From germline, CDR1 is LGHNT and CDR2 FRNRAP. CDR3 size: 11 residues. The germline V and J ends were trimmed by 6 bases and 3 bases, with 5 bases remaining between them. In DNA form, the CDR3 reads TGTGCTAGTGGAGGGGAAGAGACCCAGTACTTC. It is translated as CASGGEETQYF.

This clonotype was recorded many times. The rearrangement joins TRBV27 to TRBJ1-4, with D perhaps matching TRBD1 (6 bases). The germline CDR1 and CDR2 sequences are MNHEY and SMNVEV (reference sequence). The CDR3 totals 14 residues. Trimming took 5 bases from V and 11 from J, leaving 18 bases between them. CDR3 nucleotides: TGTGCCAGCAGTCTGTCGGCCCCAGGGGAGAAACTGTTTTTT. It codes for CASSLSAPGEKLFF. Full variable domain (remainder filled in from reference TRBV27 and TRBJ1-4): EAQVTQNPRYLITVTGKKLTVTCSQNMNHEYMSWYRQDPGLGLRQIYYSMNVEVTDKGDVPEGYKVSRKEKRNFPLILESPSPNQTSLYFCASSLSAPGEKLFFGSGTQLSVL.

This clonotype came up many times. The CDR3 DNA follows: TGTGCCAGCAGTACCCGCGGGGCCCAGCATTTT. Encoded protein: CASSTRGAQHF. V is TRBV12-3 or TRBV12-4 and J is TRBJ1-5; no clear D gene. This CDR3 contains 11 residues. V was cut by 5 bases and J by 11 bases, with 10 bases left in between.

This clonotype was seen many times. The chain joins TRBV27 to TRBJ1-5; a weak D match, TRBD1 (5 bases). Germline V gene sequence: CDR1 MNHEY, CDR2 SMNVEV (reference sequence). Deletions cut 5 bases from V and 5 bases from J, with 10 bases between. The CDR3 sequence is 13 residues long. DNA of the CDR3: TGTGCCAGCAGTACGGGGGGACATCAGCCCCAGCATTTT. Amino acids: CASSTGGHQPQHF.

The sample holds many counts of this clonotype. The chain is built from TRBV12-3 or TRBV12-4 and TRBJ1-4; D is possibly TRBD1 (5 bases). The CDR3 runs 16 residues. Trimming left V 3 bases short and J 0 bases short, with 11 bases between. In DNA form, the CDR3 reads TGTGCCAGCAGTTTTCAAGGGGTAGCAACTAATGAAAAACTGTTTTTT. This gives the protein CASSFQGVATNEKLFF.

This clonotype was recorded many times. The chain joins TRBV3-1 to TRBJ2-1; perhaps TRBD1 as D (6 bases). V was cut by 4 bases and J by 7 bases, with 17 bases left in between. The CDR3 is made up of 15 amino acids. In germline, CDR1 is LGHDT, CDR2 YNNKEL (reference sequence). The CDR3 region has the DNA TGTGCCAGCAGCCCCACCATCAACAGGGCGAATGAGCAGTTCTTC. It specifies CASSPTINRANEQFF.

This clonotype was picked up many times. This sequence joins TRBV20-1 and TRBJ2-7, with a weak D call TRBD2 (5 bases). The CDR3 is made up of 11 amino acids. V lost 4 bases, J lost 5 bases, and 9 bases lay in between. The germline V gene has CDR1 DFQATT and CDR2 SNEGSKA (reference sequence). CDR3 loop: CSAILVDEQYF. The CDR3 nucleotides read TGCAGTGCTATACTAGTAGACGAGCAGTACTTC.

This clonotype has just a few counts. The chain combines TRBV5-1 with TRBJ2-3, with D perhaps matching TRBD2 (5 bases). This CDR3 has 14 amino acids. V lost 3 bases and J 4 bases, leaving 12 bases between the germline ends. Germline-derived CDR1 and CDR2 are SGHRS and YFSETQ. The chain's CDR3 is CASSSGVLADTQYF. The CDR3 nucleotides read TGCGCCAGCAGCTCGGGCGTACTAGCAGATACGCAGTATTTT.

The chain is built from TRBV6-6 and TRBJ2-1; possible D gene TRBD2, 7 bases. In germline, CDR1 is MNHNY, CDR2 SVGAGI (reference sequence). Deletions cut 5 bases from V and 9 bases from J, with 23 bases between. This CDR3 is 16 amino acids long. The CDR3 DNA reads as TGTGCCAGCAGTCTAGTAGGGGGGGGGCCGATCAGTGAGCAGTTCTTC. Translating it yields CASSLVGGGPISEQFF.

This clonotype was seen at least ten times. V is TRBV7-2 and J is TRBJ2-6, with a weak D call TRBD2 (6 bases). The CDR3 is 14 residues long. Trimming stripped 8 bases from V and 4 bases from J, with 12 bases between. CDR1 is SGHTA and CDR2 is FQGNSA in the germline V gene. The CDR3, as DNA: TGTGCCAGCTTTGGGGGGAGCGGGGCCAACGTCCTGACTTTC. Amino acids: CASFGGSGANVLTF.

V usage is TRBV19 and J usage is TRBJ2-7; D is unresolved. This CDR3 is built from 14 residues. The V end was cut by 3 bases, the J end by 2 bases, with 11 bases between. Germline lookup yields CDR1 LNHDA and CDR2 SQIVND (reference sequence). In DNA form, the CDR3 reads TGTGCCAGTAGTATCTCCGACACAACCTACGAGCAGTACTTC. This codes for CASSISDTTYEQYF.

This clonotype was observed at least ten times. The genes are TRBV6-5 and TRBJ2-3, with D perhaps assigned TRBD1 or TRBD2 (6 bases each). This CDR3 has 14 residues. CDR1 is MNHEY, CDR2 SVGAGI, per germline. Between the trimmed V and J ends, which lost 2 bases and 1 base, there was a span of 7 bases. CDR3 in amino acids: CASSYRGGTDTQYF. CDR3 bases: TGTGCCAGCAGTTACAGGGGGGGCACAGATACGCAGTATTTT.

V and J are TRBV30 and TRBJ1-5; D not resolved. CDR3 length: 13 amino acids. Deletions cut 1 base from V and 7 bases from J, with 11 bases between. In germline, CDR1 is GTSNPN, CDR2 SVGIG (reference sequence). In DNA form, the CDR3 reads TGTGCCTGGAGTGAAGGGCTGAGGCAGCCCCAGCATTTT. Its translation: CAWSEGLRQPQHF.

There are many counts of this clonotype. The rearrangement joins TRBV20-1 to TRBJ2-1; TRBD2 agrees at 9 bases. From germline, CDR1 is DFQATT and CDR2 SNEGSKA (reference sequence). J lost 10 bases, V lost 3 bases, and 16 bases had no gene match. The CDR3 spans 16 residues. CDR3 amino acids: CSASRAKGLASREQFF. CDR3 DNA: TGCAGTGCTAGTAGGGCTAAGGGACTAGCTAGTCGCGAGCAGTTCTTC.

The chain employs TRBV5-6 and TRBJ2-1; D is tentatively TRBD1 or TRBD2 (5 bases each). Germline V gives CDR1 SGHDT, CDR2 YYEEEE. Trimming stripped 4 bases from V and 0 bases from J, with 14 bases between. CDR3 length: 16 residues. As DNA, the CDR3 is TGTGCCAGCAGCCCCCGGGGCGGGTTCTCCTACAATGAGCAGTTCTTC. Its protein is CASSPRGGFSYNEQFF.

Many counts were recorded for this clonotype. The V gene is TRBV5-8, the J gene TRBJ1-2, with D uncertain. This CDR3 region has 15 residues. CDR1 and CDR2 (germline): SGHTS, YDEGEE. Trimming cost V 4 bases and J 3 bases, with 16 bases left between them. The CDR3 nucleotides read TGTGCCAGCAGCATCCCTAACGGGCAGCACTATGGCTACACCTTC. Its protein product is CASSIPNGQHYGYTF.

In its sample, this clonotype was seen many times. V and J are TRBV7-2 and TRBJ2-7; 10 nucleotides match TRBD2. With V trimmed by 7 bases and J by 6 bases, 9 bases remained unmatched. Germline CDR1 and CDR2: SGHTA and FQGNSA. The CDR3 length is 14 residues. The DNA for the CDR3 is TGTGCCAGCAAAATGAGCGGGGGGGCGAGCGAGCAGTACTTC. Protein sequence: CASKMSGGASEQYF.

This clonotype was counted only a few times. CDR3 loop: CASSLGGDTQYF. Written as DNA, the CDR3 is TGTGCCAGCAGTTTAGGTGGGGATACGCAGTATTTT. This sequence joins TRBV12-3 or TRBV12-4 and TRBJ2-3; D unresolved. The CDR3 spans 12 residues. V lost 1 base and J lost 6, with 5 bases in between.

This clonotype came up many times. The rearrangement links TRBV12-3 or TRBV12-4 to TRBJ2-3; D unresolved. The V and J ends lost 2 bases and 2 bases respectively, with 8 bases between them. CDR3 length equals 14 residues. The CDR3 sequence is CASSLLQSTDTQYF. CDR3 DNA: TGTGCCAGCAGTTTATTACAGTCCACAGATACGCAGTATTTT.

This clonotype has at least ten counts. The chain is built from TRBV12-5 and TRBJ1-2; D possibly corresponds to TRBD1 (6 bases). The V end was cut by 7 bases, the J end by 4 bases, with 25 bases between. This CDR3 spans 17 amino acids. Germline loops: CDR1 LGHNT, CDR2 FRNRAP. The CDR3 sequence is CASVNPENRVDFYGYTF. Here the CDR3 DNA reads TGTGCTAGTGTCAACCCGGAGAACAGGGTGGACTTCTATGGCTACACCTTC.

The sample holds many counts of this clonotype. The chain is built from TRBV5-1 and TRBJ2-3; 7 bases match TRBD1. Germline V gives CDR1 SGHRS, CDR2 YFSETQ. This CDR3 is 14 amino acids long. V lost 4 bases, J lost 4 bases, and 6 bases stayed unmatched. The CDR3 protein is CASSRTGVPDTQYF. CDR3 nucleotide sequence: TGCGCCAGCAGCCGAACAGGGGTTCCAGATACGCAGTATTTT.